Below, 32 T cell receptor beta chains from the same sample are listed, as sequenced in a study of T cell changes during pregnancy in multiple sclerosis (dated by TCRdb to 2018 to 2020). Library preparation was by the immunoSEQ multiplex PCR assay. TCRdb holds this immuneACCESS table with in-frame rearrangements only. Some clones are missing; in checked studies, unresolved V genes explain under half, and the rest has no known cause. The sample data list about 69,000 clones, and just over 90% of these were observed just once. Approximately 1.4% of the sample comes from the top ten. Sequenced material: peripheral blood, taken in the third trimester of pregnancy. Every receptor here comes from a female donor with multiple sclerosis, enrolled in a pregnancy study.

The rearrangement links TRBV9 to TRBJ1-1; D is undetermined. Trimming stripped 0 bases from V and 3 bases from J, with 12 bases between. From germline, CDR1 is SGDLS and CDR2 YYNGEE. This CDR3 comprises 15 residues. The DNA of the CDR3 is TGTGCCAGCAGCGTAGTTCCCGGAGGAGACACTGAAGCTTTCTTT. It encodes CASSVVPGGDTEAFF.

This rearrangement joins TRBV30 to TRBJ1-2; D is unclear. The CDR3 extends over 13 amino acids. V was clipped by 3 bases and J by 13 bases, with 21 bases between them. Germline CDR1 is GTSNPN and CDR2 is SVGIG (reference sequence). Here the CDR3 DNA reads TGTGCCTGGAGCCACGGGAGCCCCTCTGGAGTCACCTTC. Amino acid sequence: CAWSHGSPSGVTF.

This clone was seen a few times. This sequence joins TRBV30 and TRBJ1-1, with 7 bases lining up with TRBD1. This CDR3 contains 15 residues. The J segment lost 3 bases and the V segment lost 1 base, leaving 8 bases of the junction unmatched. Germline-derived CDR1 and CDR2 are GTSNPN and SVGIG (reference sequence). This chain's CDR3 is CAWSAVDRKDTEAFF. The CDR3 bases are TGTGCCTGGAGTGCCGTGGACAGGAAGGACACTGAAGCTTTCTTT.

The chain has TRBV18 and TRBJ2-7; D remains ambiguous. Germline CDR1 is KGHSH and CDR2 is LQKENI. The CDR3 is made up of 13 amino acids. Trimming cost V 4 bases and J 7 bases, with 14 bases left between them. The DNA for the CDR3 is TGTGCCAGCTCACTGTCTATGGCGCGGGAGCAGTACTTC. This gives the protein CASSLSMAREQYF.

V usage is TRBV5-1 and J usage is TRBJ1-4; D may be TRBD1 (5 bases). V was pared by 4 bases and J by 8 bases, with 15 bases between. This CDR3 is built from 14 residues. Germline V gene sequence: CDR1 SGHRS, CDR2 YFSETQ. The CDR3 reads CASSPTGVGEKLFF. The DNA for the CDR3 is TGCGCCAGCAGCCCGACGGGGGTAGGGGAAAAACTGTTTTTT.

The genes are TRBV6-1 and TRBJ1-4; 9 bases fit TRBD1. Unmatched junction bases numbered 6, after V lost 3 bases and J lost 7 bases. Per the germline V gene, CDR1 is MNHNS and CDR2 is SASEGT. This CDR3 spans 15 amino acids. CDR3 protein: CASSDYGTGTEKLFF. The CDR3, as DNA: TGTGCCAGCAGTGACTACGGGACAGGGACTGAAAAACTGTTTTTT.

This rearrangement joins TRBV28 to TRBJ1-5; possible D gene TRBD1, 6 bases. Germline V gene data show CDR1 as MDHEN and CDR2 as SYDVKM. The V gene lost 6 bases and the J gene lost 5 bases, with 14 bases spanning the gap. This CDR3 has 14 residues. The CDR3 loop reads CASSPGQRHQPQHF. The CDR3 DNA reads TGTGCCAGCAGCCCCGGACAGCGTCATCAGCCCCAGCATTTT.

This sequence joins TRBV7-2 and TRBJ2-1, with 9 bases that match TRBD2. Germline V CDR1 and CDR2: SGHTA, FQGNSA. The CDR3 sequence is 15 residues long. V was pared by 5 bases and J by 2 bases, with 4 bases of the junction left unmatched. The CDR3 region is CASSHSGGAYNEQFF. The CDR3 region has the DNA TGTGCCAGCAGCCATAGCGGGGGAGCCTACAATGAGCAGTTCTTC. The full variable domain, its missing parts supplied by reference TRBV7-2 and TRBJ2-1, is GAGVSQSPSNKVTEKGKDVELRCDPISGHTALYWYRQSLGQGLEFLIYFQGNSAPDKSGLPSDRFSAERTGGSVSTLTIQRTQQEDSAVYLCASSHSGGAYNEQFFGPGTRLTVL.

This chain uses TRBV21-1 with TRBJ1-6. TRBV21-1 constitutes a pseudogene. This CDR3 spans 13 amino acids. The CDR3 DNA follows: TGTGCCAGCAGCAAAGTTCGAAGCTCACCCCTCCACTTT. Amino acid sequence: CASSKVRSSPLHF.

V gene TRBV4-3 combines with J gene TRBJ1-2; 9 nucleotides align to TRBD1. CDR3 length equals 18 residues. Unmatched junction bases numbered 9, after V lost 0 bases and J lost 1 base. Per germline, CDR1 LGHNA and CDR2 YSLEER. CDR3 amino acids: CASSQEGGQGRGNYGYTF. As DNA, the CDR3 is TGCGCCAGCAGCCAAGAGGGGGGACAGGGTAGAGGTAACTATGGCTACACCTTC.

The CDR3 spells CSVEESGTLPHEQYF. CDR3 DNA: TGCAGCGTTGAAGAATCGGGAACCCTTCCGCACGAGCAGTACTTC. This sequence joins TRBV29-1 and TRBJ2-7; weak D call: TRBD2 (5 bases). The germline gives CDR1 SQVTM, CDR2 ANQGSEA. This CDR3 has 15 residues. Trimming shortened V by 0 bases and J by 5 bases, and 17 bases separated the two germline ends.

The chain carries TRBV28 and TRBJ2-5, with 7 positions matching TRBD2. V was pared by 6 bases and J by 0 bases, with 1 base of the junction left unmatched. Germline assignment: CDR1 MDHEN and CDR2 SYDVKM. The CDR3 length is 13 residues. The CDR3 DNA follows: TGTGCCAGCAGCCGGGGGGACCAAGAGACCCAGTACTTC. This translates into CASSRGDQETQYF.

The chain joins TRBV10-2 to TRBJ1-1; D gene uncertain. Trimming pared 4 bases from V and 4 bases from J, leaving 10 bases between. The CDR3 is made up of 13 amino acids. Germline V gene data show CDR1 as WSHSY and CDR2 as SAAADI. The CDR3 loop reads CASSVDSATEAFF. CDR3 nucleotides: TGCGCCAGCAGTGTAGACTCGGCCACTGAAGCTTTCTTT.

The chain joins TRBV2 to TRBJ1-6, with 7 positions matching TRBD1. CDR3 length: 14 amino acids. From germline, CDR1 is SNHLY and CDR2 FYNNEI. Unmatched junction bases numbered 7, after V lost 5 bases and J lost 9 bases. CDR3 loop: CASSPGGSGSPLHF. CDR3 bases: TGTGCCAGCAGTCCAGGGGGTAGCGGTTCACCCCTCCACTTT.

The chain uses TRBV9 and TRBJ1-3; 8 nucleotides match TRBD1. Germline CDR1 and CDR2: SGDLS and YYNGEE. The CDR3 extends over 14 amino acids. J lost 4 bases, V lost 0 bases, and 0 bases had no gene match. CDR3 loop: CASSVAGGGNTIYF. The DNA for the CDR3 is TGTGCCAGCAGCGTAGCAGGGGGCGGAAACACCATATATTTT.

This chain uses TRBV28 with TRBJ2-1; possible D gene TRBD2, 7 bases. Germline V lookup: CDR1 MDHEN, CDR2 SYDVKM. The germline V and J ends were trimmed by 7 bases and 9 bases, with 22 bases remaining between them. The CDR3 loop spans 15 amino acids. CDR3 nucleotide sequence: TGTGCCAGCAAATTACCGGGGGGCTGGGGCGGTGAGCAGTTCTTC. This codes for CASKLPGGWGGEQFF.

The CDR3 DNA follows: TGTGCCAGCAGCGGTGGACAGGTCCTAAATGGCTACACCTTC. Translated, it gives CASSGGQVLNGYTF. The chain joins TRBV2 to TRBJ1-2, with 7 bases matching TRBD1. The CDR3 spans 14 residues. The V segment lost 6 bases and the J segment 6 bases; nucleotides outside the gene matches: 10. CDR1 SNHLY and CDR2 FYNNEI come from the germline V gene.

The V gene is TRBV28, the J gene TRBJ1-6; a possible D gene is TRBD1 (5 bases). Germline loops: CDR1 MDHEN, CDR2 SYDVKM. V lost 6 bases and J lost 6, with 15 bases in between. The CDR3 covers 15 residues. CDR3 coding DNA: TGTGCCAGCAGCGAAACAGGACGACCTAATTCACCCCTCCACTTT. Translated, it gives CASSETGRPNSPLHF.

This clone has more than one count but fewer than ten. V and J are TRBV13 and TRBJ1-6; no firm D call. V dropped 3 bases and J dropped 9 bases, with 6 bases sitting between them. The V gene's germline CDR1 is PRHDT and CDR2 FYEKMQ (reference sequence). The CDR3 is made up of 12 amino acids. The CDR3 DNA reads as TGTGCCAGCAGCTTGCGGGGTTCACCCCTCCACTTT. Translating it yields CASSLRGSPLHF.

The rearrangement uses TRBV19 and TRBJ1-1; 9 bases align to TRBD1. CDR1 is LNHDA and CDR2 is SQIVND in the germline V gene (reference sequence). The CDR3 length is 15 residues. J gave up 1 base and V 8 bases, and 8 bases lay outside the gene matches. The CDR3 protein is CASREETGGNTEAFF. CDR3 coding DNA: TGTGCCAGTCGAGAGGAGACAGGGGGGAACACTGAAGCTTTCTTT.

The CDR3 sequence is CASSAHYAGQGARGYTF. The CDR3 DNA follows: TGCGCCAGCAGCGCCCATTATGCGGGACAGGGGGCCCGTGGCTACACCTTC. V usage is TRBV5-1 and J usage is TRBJ1-2; 12 bases align to TRBD1. The CDR3 sequence is 17 residues long. J gave up 7 bases and V 4 bases, and 14 bases lay outside the gene matches. Germline V CDR1 and CDR2: SGHRS, YFSETQ.

This clone occurred once. The chain employs TRBV7-9 and TRBJ2-5; weak D call: TRBD2 (6 bases). Germline CDR1 reads SEHNR; CDR2 reads FQNEAQ (reference sequence). V was cut by 8 bases and J by 5 bases, with 21 bases left in between. This CDR3 region has 15 residues. The CDR3 nucleotides read TGTGCCAGCGTAAGGGTCGGCGGGATTGGGGAGACCCAGTACTTC. Protein product: CASVRVGGIGETQYF.

The gene calls are TRBV11-3 and TRBJ1-1; 9 bases are shared with TRBD1. Trimming took 5 bases from V and 11 from J; bases not matched to a gene: 9. The CDR3 is 13 residues long. Germline V gene data show CDR1 as SGHNT and CDR2 as YENEEA. CDR3 coding DNA: TGTGCCAGCAGCCCACAGGGGGCCAGGAAGGCTTTCTTT. It encodes CASSPQGARKAFF.

The V gene is TRBV28, the J gene TRBJ1-2; 8 bases align to TRBD1. The CDR3 has 12 residues. Trimming removed 5 bases from V and 4 bases from J; junction bases left unmatched: 0. Germline V lookup: CDR1 MDHEN, CDR2 SYDVKM. The CDR3 sequence is CASSGQGYGYTF. Written as DNA, the CDR3 is TGTGCCAGCAGTGGACAGGGCTATGGCTACACCTTC.

The chain employs TRBV4-1 and TRBJ1-1, with a weak D call TRBD1 (6 bases). The CDR3 totals 15 residues. The germline gives CDR1 MGHRA, CDR2 YSYEKL. Trimming removed 4 bases at V and 3 bases at J, with 15 bases between. CDR3 in DNA: TGCGCCAGCAGCCGGGGAGGGGGACTGGACACTGAAGCTTTCTTT. Amino acids: CASSRGGGLDTEAFF.

The chain joins TRBV11-2 to TRBJ2-1; 14 nucleotides agree with TRBD2. Germline values: CDR1 SGHAT, CDR2 FQNNGV. This CDR3 contains 17 residues. Trimming at V came to 6 bases and at J to 5 bases, leaving 9 bases not matched to a gene. Here the CDR3 reads CASRSRGLAGAHNEQFF. CDR3 sequence (DNA): TGTGCCAGCAGATCTAGGGGACTAGCGGGGGCACACAATGAGCAGTTCTTC.

The rearrangement uses TRBV19 and TRBJ1-6, with D hard to call. Trimming took 2 bases from V and 14 from J, leaving 16 bases between them. The length of the CDR3 is 14 residues. Germline loops: CDR1 LNHDA, CDR2 SQIVND (reference sequence). The CDR3 here is CASSILQVPSTLHF. The CDR3 DNA follows: TGTGCCAGTAGTATATTGCAGGTACCATCGACCCTCCACTTT.

V and J are TRBV27 and TRBJ2-7; D unclear. Germline V CDR1 and CDR2: MNHEY, SMNVEV (reference sequence). With 4 bases removed from V and 2 bases from J, the gap between germline ends came to 15 bases. This CDR3 region has 15 residues. The CDR3 here is CASSSPGGIAYEQYF. Here the CDR3 DNA reads TGTGCCAGCAGTTCCCCTGGCGGAATAGCCTACGAGCAGTACTTC.

This rearrangement joins TRBV6-5 to TRBJ1-3, with a tentative D call TRBD1 (5 bases). Germline assignment: CDR1 MNHEY and CDR2 SVGAGI. This CDR3 has 15 residues. With 6 bases removed from V and 0 bases from J, the gap between germline ends came to 12 bases. Written as DNA, the CDR3 is TGTGCCAGCAGCACGACAGCGATCTCTGGAAACACCATATATTTT. Its protein product is CASSTTAISGNTIYF.

V is TRBV19 and J is TRBJ2-1, with D unclear. The CDR3 runs 12 residues. Germline CDR1 LNHDA, CDR2 SQIVND (reference sequence). Between the trimmed V and J ends, which lost 6 bases and 6 bases, there was a span of 9 bases. CDR3 coding DNA: TGTGCCAGTAGCCTGCAGTCCAATGAGCAGTTCTTC. It yields the protein CASSLQSNEQFF.

The chain carries TRBV5-4 and TRBJ2-3; 13 bases match TRBD2. The length of the CDR3 is 16 residues. CDR1 and CDR2 (germline): SGHNT, YYREEE (reference sequence). With 4 bases clipped from V and 2 bases from J, the junction kept 4 bases outside the gene matches. CDR3 sequence: CASSAGLAGLTDTQYF. CDR3 coding DNA: TGTGCCAGCAGCGCGGGACTAGCGGGACTCACAGATACGCAGTATTTT.

This clone was detected once. The V call is TRBV28, the J call TRBJ2-2, with a weak D call TRBD2 (6 bases). The CDR3 runs 14 residues. With 6 bases removed from V and 4 bases from J, the gap between germline ends came to 12 bases. The germline V gene has CDR1 MDHEN and CDR2 SYDVKM. CDR3 amino acids: CASRNLGGTGELFF. Written as DNA, the CDR3 is TGTGCCAGCAGGAACTTGGGGGGCACCGGGGAGCTGTTTTTT. The full variable domain, its missing parts supplied by reference TRBV28 and TRBJ2-2, is DVKVTQSSRYLVKRTGEKVFLECVQDMDHENMFWYRQDPGLGLRLIYFSYDVKMKEKGDIPEGYSVSREKKERFSLILESASTNQTSMYLCASRNLGGTGELFFGEGSRLTVL.